This TCR beta chain was obtained from a study of T cell responses to AZD1222 COVID-19 vaccine. General study points: The span of vaccine-associated CD4 TCRs extended across spike, with dominance at 160-218 and 743-854. Most donors were white British, females outnumbered males, and clonal diversity was possibly underestimated. Just 5 or 6 AZD1222 recipients tested seropositive at baseline.

There are 13 residues in the CDR3. Germline CDR1 reads SNHLY; CDR2 reads FYNNEI. V lost 3 bases and J lost 7, with 12 bases in between. As to this clone: Its antigen remains unidentified.

Here immunoSEQ multiplex PCR was the method, and the copy in TCRdb shows in-frame clones only, minus some. The sample contains 100,000 to 120,000 clones, about nine tenths of which appear only once. The chain joins TRBV2 to TRBJ1-2; D is possibly TRBD1 (5 bases). This TCR came from an adult in good health. This specimen was peripheral blood, taken on day 0 of AZD1222 vaccination. The CDR3 DNA is TGTGCCAGCAGTGAGCGGAGCAGGGTTGGCTACACCTTC. Its protein product is CASSERSRVGYTF.